These T cell receptor beta chains were read from a single sample in a study of vaccination effects on CD4 cells after COVID-19. Here immunoSEQ multiplex PCR was the method, and the copy in TCRdb shows in-frame clones only, minus some. The sample includes about 65,000 clones, roughly four fifths of them seen just once. No cognate antigen is known for these TCRs. Sequenced here: CD4+ T cells from PBMCs cultured with HCoV-NL63 spike peptides, sampled before COVID-19 vaccination. The origin of the receptors is a human donor who received a COVID-19 vaccine. Each CDR3 is given with its conserved first and last residue. The D gene is left open where the match is weak. Only part of the rows carry a size: once, few, many, or a class if the clone is expanded.

j_gene | d_gene | abundance | v_gene | CDR3aa | CDR3nt
TRBJ2-1 | TRBD2 | NA | TRBV11-2 | CASINSGGHGNEQFF | TGTGCCAGCATCAACTCGGGGGGGCACGGCAATGAGCAGTTCTTC
TRBJ2-1 | NA | NA | TRBV15 | CATSLIFYNEQFF | TGTGCCACCAGTTTAATTTTCTACAATGAGCAGTTCTTC
TRBJ1-2 | NA | NA | TRBV6-2/TRBV6-3 | CASSPADRGYTF | TGTGCCAGCAGCCCCGCTGACAGGGGCTACACCTTC
TRBJ1-1 | NA | NA | TRBV6-5 | CASSYGRSLNTEAFF | TGTGCCAGCAGTTACGGGCGGAGCCTGAACACTGAAGCTTTCTTT
TRBJ1-1 | TRBD1 | NA | TRBV19 | CASTTTGGDNTEAFF | TGTGCCAGTACGACTACAGGGGGGGACAACACTGAAGCTTTCTTT
TRBJ1-3 | TRBD1 | NA | TRBV5-8 | CASSLRQGTGNTIYF | TGTGCCAGCAGCTTAAGACAGGGGACTGGAAACACCATATATTTT
TRBJ1-1 | NA | NA | TRBV7-2 | CASSKYRATEAFF | TGTGCCAGCAGCAAATACAGGGCCACTGAAGCTTTCTTT
TRBJ1-2 | NA | NA | TRBV19 | CASSISHRDGYTF | TGTGCCAGTAGTATTTCCCACAGGGATGGCTACACCTTC
TRBJ2-5 | TRBD2 | NA | TRBV7-3 | CASSLMGLAQETQYF | TGTGCCAGCAGCTTAATGGGACTAGCGCAAGAGACCCAGTACTTC
TRBJ1-5 | NA | NA | TRBV7-2 | CASSLVTEGPQHF | TGTGCCAGCAGCTTAGTCACCGAGGGACCCCAGCATTTT
TRBJ2-4 | NA | NA | TRBV30 | CAWSVRGAKNIQYF | TGTGCCTGGAGTGTAAGGGGGGCCAAAAACATTCAGTACTTC
TRBJ2-5 | TRBD2 | NA | TRBV11-1 | CASSFRGEETQYF | TGTGCCAGCAGCTTTCGGGGGGAAGAGACCCAGTACTTC
TRBJ1-4 | TRBD1 | NA | TRBV2 | CASGGQLSNEKLFF | TGTGCCAGTGGGGGACAGCTCTCTAATGAAAAACTGTTTTTT
TRBJ2-2 | TRBD2 | NA | TRBV7-2 | CASSLQRGGNGELFF | TGTGCCAGCAGCTTACAGCGGGGAGGCAACGGGGAGCTGTTTTTT
TRBJ2-5 | NA | NA | TRBV18 | CASSPLQGQETQYF | TGTGCCAGCTCACCACTACAGGGACAAGAGACCCAGTACTTC
TRBJ2-2 | NA | NA | TRBV18 | CASSPEIRRNTGELFF | TGTGCCAGCTCACCAGAGATCCGTCGGAACACCGGGGAGCTGTTTTTT
TRBJ2-1 | NA | NA | TRBV29-1 | CSAPMGSGYNEQFF | TGCAGCGCCCCTATGGGCAGTGGCTACAATGAGCAGTTCTTC
TRBJ1-5 | NA | NA | TRBV7-4 | CASSPRQRSQIQPQHF | TGTGCCAGCAGCCCCAGACAGCGCTCGCAGATTCAGCCCCAGCATTTT
TRBJ1-1 | NA | NA | TRBV5-1 | CASSATVQLAGTEAFF | TGCGCCAGCAGCGCAACAGTGCAGTTGGCGGGCACTGAAGCTTTCTTT
TRBJ2-1 | TRBD2 | NA | TRBV2 | CATATSGGDNEQFF | TGTGCCACTGCGACTAGCGGGGGAGACAATGAGCAGTTCTTC
TRBJ1-1 | TRBD1 | few | TRBV10-3 | CAINSDRGLNTEAFF | TGTGCCATCAATTCGGACAGGGGGTTGAACACTGAAGCTTTCTTT
TRBJ1-4 | NA | NA | TRBV5-5 | CASSSDSLNEKLFF | TGTGCCAGCAGCTCTGACAGTCTTAATGAAAAACTGTTTTTT
TRBJ2-2 | NA | NA | TRBV4-3 | CASSQRGGGELFF | TGCGCCAGCAGCCAAAGGGGCGGCGGGGAGCTGTTTTTT
TRBJ2-1 | NA | NA | TRBV10-3 | CAISPRTGGGKNEQFF | TGTGCCATCAGTCCTCGGACCGGAGGGGGAAAAAATGAGCAGTTCTTC
TRBJ1-5 | NA | NA | TRBV7-9 | CASSSWTDHQPQHF | TGTGCCAGCAGCTCCTGGACAGACCATCAGCCCCAGCATTTT
TRBJ1-1 | NA | NA | TRBV2 | CASSDSDMNTEAFF | TGTGCCAGCTCTGACAGCGACATGAACACTGAAGCTTTCTTT
TRBJ2-3 | NA | NA | TRBV5-1 | CASSHQDTRTDTQYF | TGCGCCAGCAGCCATCAGGACACCCGCACAGATACGCAGTATTTT
TRBJ1-5 | NA | NA | TRBV11-2 | CASSLDRNQPQHF | TGTGCCAGCAGCTTAGACAGGAATCAGCCCCAGCATTTT
TRBJ2-5 | TRBD2 | NA | TRBV5-1 | CASSWGTSGNQETQYF | TGCGCCAGCAGCTGGGGGACTAGCGGTAACCAAGAGACCCAGTACTTC
TRBJ2-5 | NA | NA | TRBV2 | CASSGSLWGEGETQYF | TGTGCCAGCAGTGGCTCTCTTTGGGGGGAAGGGGAGACCCAGTACTTC
TRBJ1-2 | NA | NA | TRBV19 | CASSGDGGRTYTF | TGTGCCAGTAGTGGCGACGGAGGCCGAACCTACACCTTC
TRBJ2-3 | NA | NA | TRBV18 | CASSPRNSRDTQYF | TGTGCCAGCTCACCACGGAATAGTCGAGATACGCAGTATTTT
TRBJ2-3 | NA | NA | TRBV28 | CASRMTSTDTQYF | TGTGCCAGCAGGATGACGTCCACAGATACGCAGTATTTT
TRBJ2-3 | NA | NA | TRBV3-1/TRBV3-2 | CASSLKSVDTQYF | TGTGCCAGCAGCCTTAAGAGCGTAGATACGCAGTATTTT
TRBJ1-6 | NA | NA | TRBV2 | CASSASGRLNSPLHF | TGTGCCAGCAGTGCCTCGGGACGGTTAAATTCACCCCTCCACTTT
TRBJ2-1 | NA | NA | TRBV6-5 | CASSGPYNEQFF | TGTGCCAGCAGCGGACCGTACAATGAGCAGTTCTTC
TRBJ1-5 | NA | NA | TRBV3-1/TRBV3-2 | CASSQDTRTNQPQHF | TGTGCCAGCAGCCAAGATACCAGAACCAATCAGCCCCAGCATTTT
TRBJ2-5 | TRBD2 | NA | TRBV7-2 | CASSLGAAAGEETQYF | TGTGCCAGCAGCTTAGGGGCGGCAGCGGGGGAAGAGACCCAGTACTTC
TRBJ2-1 | NA | NA | TRBV6-6 | CASRPAGTVVYNEQFF | TGTGCCAGCAGACCAGCCGGGACTGTAGTCTACAATGAGCAGTTCTTC